Below are 22 T cell receptor beta chains sequenced from a single sample in a study of blood T cell repertoires in COVID-19. Here immunoSEQ multiplex PCR was the method, and the copy in TCRdb shows in-frame clones only, minus some. The sample contains 200,000 to 250,000 clones, around 88% of which appear only once. The sequenced sample was peripheral blood. These receptors all stem from a woman at least 80 years old with COVID-19, enrolled during active disease.

The chain joins TRBV14 to TRBJ1-1, with 7 bases identical to TRBD1. Losses at the gene ends were 6 bases for V and 0 bases for J; bases not matched to a gene: 10. The CDR3 has 16 residues. The germline V gene encodes CDR1 SGHDN and CDR2 FVKESK. The chain's CDR3 is CASRPQGVNLNTEAFF. CDR3 DNA sequence: TGTGCCAGCAGACCCCAGGGGGTGAACTTGAACACTGAAGCTTTCTTT. The full variable domain, completed using reference TRBV14 and TRBJ1-1, is EAGVTQFPSHSVIEKGQTVTLRCDPISGHDNLYWYRRVMGKEIKFLLHFVKESKQDESGMPNNRFLAERTGGTYSTLKVQPAELEDSGVYFCASRPQGVNLNTEAFFGQGTRLTVV.

The chain combines TRBV6-5 with TRBJ2-5, with 11 bases fitting TRBD2. This CDR3 is built from 15 residues. V shed 7 bases and J 0 bases; nucleotides not matched to a gene: 4. Looked up from germline, CDR1 is MNHEY and CDR2 is SVGAGI. CDR3 sequence: CASTRLAGYQETQYF. CDR3 DNA: TGTGCCAGCACCAGACTAGCGGGGTACCAAGAGACCCAGTACTTC.

This sequence joins TRBV18 and TRBJ1-6; the match to TRBD1 covers 7 bases. Germline values: CDR1 KGHSH, CDR2 LQKENI. This CDR3 contains 16 residues. The V gene end was trimmed by 6 bases and the J gene end by 2 bases; junction bases not matched to a gene: 7. The CDR3 coding sequence is TGTGCCAGCTCGCAGGGGGATGCCGCCTATAATTCACCCCTCCACTTT. This translates into CASSQGDAAYNSPLHF.

The genes are TRBV10-3 and TRBJ2-3; D perhaps matches TRBD1 (7 bases). There are 12 residues in the CDR3. Germline CDR1 ENHRY, CDR2 SYGVKD. V shed 10 bases and J shed 5 bases, with 13 bases lying between them. The CDR3 reads CATGGGQDTQYF. The CDR3 DNA sequence: TGTGCCACTGGAGGGGGCCAAGATACGCAGTATTTT.

V is TRBV6-5 and J is TRBJ2-7; tentatively, D is TRBD2 (6 bases). This CDR3 spans 16 amino acids. Deletions cut 0 bases from V and 6 bases from J, with 18 bases between. Germline V lookup: CDR1 MNHEY, CDR2 SVGAGI. CDR3 sequence: CASSYSIGGAGVEQYF. CDR3 nucleotides: TGTGCCAGCAGTTACTCGATCGGAGGGGCCGGTGTCGAGCAGTACTTC.

The sample holds many counts of this clone. The CDR3 nucleotides are TGTGCCAGCAGCCAAGTATATACAGGGCTGAGCTCCTATAATTCACCCCTCCACTTT. This encodes CASSQVYTGLSSYNSPLHF. J is TRBJ1-6 and V is TRBV3-1 (or the pseudogene TRBV3-2), with D possibly TRBD1 on 6 matching bases. V lost 1 base and J 0 bases, leaving 16 bases between the germline ends. Germline V gives CDR1 LGHDT, CDR2 YNNKEL (reference sequence). The length of the CDR3 is 19 residues.

The CDR3 coding sequence is TGTGCCAGCCGGAGCGGGGGGGCTTTGAACACCGGGGAGCTGTTTTTT. Translating it yields CASRSGGALNTGELFF. The chain carries TRBV28 and TRBJ2-2; TRBD2 aligns across 10 bases. In germline, CDR1 is MDHEN, CDR2 SYDVKM. Trimming removed 8 bases from V and 1 base from J; junction bases left unmatched: 7. The CDR3 is made up of 16 amino acids. The full variable domain, completed using reference TRBV28 and TRBJ2-2, is DVKVTQSSRYLVKRTGEKVFLECVQDMDHENMFWYRQDPGLGLRLIYFSYDVKMKEKGDIPEGYSVSREKKERFSLILESASTNQTSMYLCASRSGGALNTGELFFGEGSRLTVL.

This chain links TRBV2 with TRBJ1-5; 9 nucleotides match TRBD1. This CDR3 contains 14 residues. The germline V gene encodes CDR1 SNHLY and CDR2 FYNNEI. V trimming: 6 bases; J trimming: 5 bases; junction bases outside the gene matches: 5. The CDR3 protein is CASRGQGSHQPQHF. In nucleotides, the CDR3 is TGTGCCAGCAGGGGACAGGGTTCTCATCAGCCCCAGCATTTT.

The chain is built from TRBV3-1 (or the pseudogene TRBV3-2) and TRBJ1-4, with D unresolved. V lost 4 bases, J lost 1 base, and 7 bases lay in between. The germline V gene encodes CDR1 LGHDT and CDR2 YNNKEL (reference sequence). This CDR3 contains 14 residues. The CDR3 sequence: CASSLTKTNEKLFF. The CDR3 DNA reads TGTGCCAGCAGCCTCACAAAAACTAATGAAAAACTGTTTTTT.

V usage is TRBV28 and J usage is TRBJ1-6, with D maybe TRBD1 (6 bases). Germline lookup yields CDR1 MDHEN and CDR2 SYDVKM. This CDR3 contains 17 residues. The V gene lost 3 bases and the J gene lost 10 bases, with 22 bases spanning the gap. The CDR3 DNA sequence: TGTGCCAGCAGTTTGTTGCCCGGGGGGGCTTCGGGCTCACCCCTCCACTTT. This codes for CASSLLPGGASGSPLHF.

The CDR3 DNA reads as TGTGCCAGCAGTGAAATCGGGGGGTTGGGAGAAAAACTGTTTTTT. It codes for CASSEIGGLGEKLFF. The gene calls are TRBV6-1 and TRBJ1-4; D is possibly TRBD1 (5 bases). The V gene's germline CDR1 is MNHNS and CDR2 SASEGT. The V and J ends lost 2 bases and 8 bases respectively, with 15 bases between them. This CDR3 has 15 residues.

V is TRBV12-3 or TRBV12-4 and J is TRBJ1-5; possibly TRBD1 for D (6 bases). This CDR3 comprises 12 residues. Deletions cut 6 bases from V and 6 bases from J, with 9 bases between. The CDR3 region is CASRLDSQPQHF. Here the CDR3 DNA reads TGTGCCAGCAGACTGGACAGTCAGCCCCAGCATTTT.

V usage is TRBV4-3 and J usage is TRBJ2-7; 9 nucleotides line up with TRBD2. Germline loops: CDR1 LGHNA, CDR2 YSLEER. The CDR3 sequence is 18 residues long. After removal of 0 bases from V and 1 base from J, the junction contained 10 bases not matched to a gene. The CDR3 region has the DNA TGCGCCAGCAGCCAAGAAGTGGGTAGCGGGGGCCCTTCCTACGAGCAGTACTTC. This encodes CASSQEVGSGGPSYEQYF.

This chain connects TRBV5-1 to TRBJ2-3; 13 bases align to TRBD2. With V trimmed by 4 bases and J by 3 bases, 5 bases remained unmatched. This CDR3 is 16 amino acids long. Germline V CDR1 and CDR2: SGHRS, YFSETQ. For the CDR3, the DNA is TGCGCCAGCAGCGCACTAGCGGGGGGGCAGACAGATACGCAGTATTTT. It codes for CASSALAGGQTDTQYF.

J is TRBJ2-1 and V is TRBV20-1; TRBD2 might be the D (6 bases). V dropped 4 bases and J dropped 11 bases, with 12 bases sitting between them. This CDR3 has 11 amino acids. Germline V CDR1 and CDR2: DFQATT, SNEGSKA (reference sequence). CDR3 amino acids: CSAKGAGKQFF. The CDR3 DNA is TGCAGTGCTAAAGGGGCGGGGAAGCAGTTCTTC.

Remarks on this clone: Other DNA sequences in the same sample also yield this CDR3. The chain employs TRBV30 and TRBJ1-5, with a possible D match to TRBD1 (5 bases). V was trimmed by 3 bases and J by 2 bases, leaving 8 bases between them. This CDR3 is 13 amino acids long. In germline, CDR1 is GTSNPN, CDR2 SVGIG (reference sequence). The CDR3 DNA reads as TGTGCCTGGAGCGAACAGGGCAATCAGCCCCAGCATTTT. Protein product: CAWSEQGNQPQHF. The variable domain in full, with the rest retrieved from reference TRBV30 and TRBJ1-5, is SQTIHQWPATLVQPVGSPLSLECTVEGTSNPNLYWYRQAAGRGLQLLFYSVGIGQISSEVPQNLSASRPQDRQFILSSKKLLLSDSGFYLCAWSEQGNQPQHFGDGTRLSIL.

V usage is TRBV5-1 and J usage is TRBJ2-3; TRBD1 might be the D (5 bases). Trimming stripped 0 bases from V and 5 bases from J, with 10 bases between. This CDR3 is 14 amino acids long. CDR1 and CDR2 from the germline V gene are SGHRS and YFSETQ. This chain's CDR3 is CASSLVGAVDTQYF. The CDR3 nucleotides read TGCGCCAGCAGCTTGGTTGGGGCAGTAGATACGCAGTATTTT.

This clone was observed a handful of times. This chain connects TRBV6-5 to TRBJ1-3; 10 bases match TRBD1. Germline V gene sequence: CDR1 MNHEY, CDR2 SVGAGI. The CDR3 loop spans 14 amino acids. V was clipped by 6 bases and J by 4 bases; unmatched bases: 3. The CDR3 nucleotides read TGTGCCAGCAGGCCGACAGGGGGCGGAAACACCATATATTTT. Its translation: CASRPTGGGNTIYF.

This clone was observed a few times. The chain employs TRBV6-4 and TRBJ2-7, with 11 bases aligning to TRBD1. This CDR3 region has 15 residues. J gave up 4 bases and V 2 bases, and 4 bases lay outside the gene matches. Germline V lookup: CDR1 MRHNA, CDR2 SNTAGT. The CDR3 DNA is TGTGCCAGCAGTGACGCGGGGACAGGGGGTTACGAGCAGTACTTC. Translated, it gives CASSDAGTGGYEQYF.

V and J are TRBV5-1 and TRBJ2-3; D unclear. The CDR3 consists of 12 residues. V lost 5 bases and J 4 bases, leaving 8 bases between the germline ends. Germline V gene data show CDR1 as SGHRS and CDR2 as YFSETQ. The CDR3 DNA is TGCGCCAGCAGTGGTGAGGCAGATACGCAGTATTTT. Its protein product is CASSGEADTQYF.

This clone was seen a few times. V usage is TRBV3-1 (or the pseudogene TRBV3-2) and J usage is TRBJ1-1, with D perhaps TRBD1 (5 bases). CDR1 LGHDT and CDR2 YNNKEL come from the germline V gene (reference sequence). CDR3 length: 11 amino acids. Trimming took off 1 base at V and 10 bases at J, with 7 bases between the two ends. DNA for the CDR3: TGTGCCAGCAGCCAAGGGGGGGTAGCTTTCTTT. It translates to CASSQGGVAFF.

The chain joins TRBV3-1 (or the pseudogene TRBV3-2) to TRBJ1-5, with 8 bases matching TRBD1. Germline loops: CDR1 LGHDT, CDR2 YNNKEL (reference sequence). The CDR3 length is 15 residues. V trimming: 2 bases; J trimming: 5 bases; junction bases outside the gene matches: 5. In DNA form, the CDR3 reads TGTGCCAGCAGCCAAAGACAGGGGTTGGATCAGCCCCAGCATTTT. This translates into CASSQRQGLDQPQHF.